This TCR beta chain is from a study of blood T cell repertoires in COVID-19. The overall study: PBMCs, B-cell-depleted T cells, or T cells were the source of the cDNA or gDNA that made up the material.

The CDR3 is 16 amino acids. From germline, CDR1 is MDHEN and CDR2 SYDVKM. The V end lost 1 base, the J end lost 6 bases, and 16 bases lay between the germline ends. In the original processing: Researchers report that nucleated cell counts were estimated from reference gene primer amplification. The table came from immunoSEQ multiplex PCR; TCRdb's copy has only in-frame clones and leaves some out. The V and J calls and clone size are taken from that table; D and trimming were inferred from the DNA. This table holds about 280,000 clones, roughly 90% found once. The origin of this receptor is a woman in her forties who had recovered from COVID-19. Sample: peripheral blood. The V gene is TRBV28, the J gene TRBJ1-5; possible D gene TRBD1, 5 bases. The DNA for the CDR3 is TGTGCCAGCAGTTTATCTGGGGCCTATACGATTCAGCCCCAGCATTTT. Its translation is CASSLSGAYTIQPQHF.